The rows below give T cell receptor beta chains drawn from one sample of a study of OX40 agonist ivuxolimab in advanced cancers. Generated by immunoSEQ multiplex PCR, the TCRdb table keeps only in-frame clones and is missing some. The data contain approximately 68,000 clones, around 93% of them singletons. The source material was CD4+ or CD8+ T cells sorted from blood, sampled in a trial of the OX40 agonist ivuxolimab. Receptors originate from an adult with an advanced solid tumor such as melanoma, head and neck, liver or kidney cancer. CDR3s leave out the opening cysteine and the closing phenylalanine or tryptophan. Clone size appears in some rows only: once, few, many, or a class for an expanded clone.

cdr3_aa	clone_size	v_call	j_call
ASSLRVGPNSPLH	NA	TRBV5-6	TRBJ1-6
ASSGHHETSEQY	NA	TRBV25-1	TRBJ2-7
ASTRGAGGELF	NA	TRBV25-1	TRBJ2-2
ASLSLRDGTYEQY	NA	TRBV2	TRBJ2-7
ASSGYLVDLRDEQF	NA	TRBV6-1	TRBJ2-1
ASSLRGGTEAF	NA	TRBV11-3	TRBJ1-1
ASSYPGLIGNTIY	NA	TRBV6-6	TRBJ1-3
ASSGVGTTYNEQF	NA	TRBV9	TRBJ2-1
ASSPGLAGGFTDTQY	NA	TRBV5-1	TRBJ2-3
ASRPLAGGRYEQY	NA	TRBV11-2	TRBJ2-7
AWSGQGGGHGYT	NA	TRBV30	TRBJ1-2
AISEAGKRETQY	NA	TRBV10-3	TRBJ2-5
ASSTLSGTDTQY	NA	TRBV5-1	TRBJ2-3
ASSVVRLEGRNYGYT	NA	TRBV9	TRBJ1-2
ASRLAGHREQF	NA	TRBV19	TRBJ2-1
AALKQF	NA	TRBV6-5	TRBJ2-1
ATGKRGPGLNTEAF	NA	TRBV7-9	TRBJ1-1
ASSLSGPDNEQF	NA	TRBV7-3	TRBJ2-1
ASSRQGNNQPQH	NA	TRBV6-1	TRBJ1-5
ASSESRAGTYGYT	NA	TRBV25-1	TRBJ1-2
ASSQDRTPQGARRSEAF	NA	TRBV4-1	TRBJ1-1
ASSLTETQY	NA	TRBV5-1	TRBJ2-5
ASSERSGGGYNEQF	NA	TRBV6-1	TRBJ2-1
ASSPGLAGQRNEQF	NA	TRBV18	TRBJ2-1
ASSIEVGQLNQPQH	NA	TRBV19	TRBJ1-5
ASSHGTDPTSGRERETQY	NA	TRBV5-1	TRBJ2-5
ASRTRSLTEGSNYGYT	NA	TRBV19	TRBJ1-2
ASSFIDPGREKLF	NA	TRBV5-1	TRBJ1-4
ASSLDPHTDTQY	few	TRBV7-8	TRBJ2-3
ASSAQETQY	NA	TRBV11-2	TRBJ2-5
ASSLGGARNTEAF	once	TRBV5-1	TRBJ1-1
ASSLATSGIYNEQF	NA	TRBV5-1	TRBJ2-1
ASSTASGAGNTGELF	NA	TRBV13	TRBJ2-2
AWSGGPQGQNTEAF	NA	TRBV30	TRBJ1-1
ASSHRGDTQY	NA	TRBV6-5	TRBJ2-3
ASSGAGGPSKNIQY	NA	TRBV6-1	TRBJ2-4
ASSLGARGGTNEKLF	NA	TRBV11-2	TRBJ1-4
ASSYRALSTDTQY	NA	TRBV6-5	TRBJ2-3
AISESKQKVSYEQY	few	TRBV10-3	TRBJ2-7
AWGRGDEKLF	NA	TRBV30	TRBJ1-4
ASSLVGQGAGYGYT	NA	TRBV5-1	TRBJ1-2
ASSVGTGSYEQY	NA	TRBV5-4	TRBJ2-7
ASSPSVQETQY	NA	TRBV18	TRBJ2-5
ASRTDRGHQPQH	NA	TRBV10-1	TRBJ1-5
ASSQGLSGEAF	NA	TRBV18	TRBJ1-1
ASSPAPRSITYEQY	NA	TRBV27	TRBJ2-7
ASSDSLAGGPEEQY	once	TRBV7-6	TRBJ2-7
ASSASTTNTGELF	NA	TRBV2	TRBJ2-2